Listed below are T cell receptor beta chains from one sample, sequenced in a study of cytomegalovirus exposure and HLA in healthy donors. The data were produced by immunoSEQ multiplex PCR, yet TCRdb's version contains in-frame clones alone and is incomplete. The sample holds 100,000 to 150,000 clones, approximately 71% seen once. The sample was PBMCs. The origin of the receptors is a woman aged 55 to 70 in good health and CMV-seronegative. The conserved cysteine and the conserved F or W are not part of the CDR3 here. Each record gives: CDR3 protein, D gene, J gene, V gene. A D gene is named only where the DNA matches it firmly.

CDR3: ASSGGGLAGSGELF; D: TRBD2; J: TRBJ2-2; V: TRBV5-4
CDR3: ASTRAGGTDTQY; D: TRBD2; J: TRBJ2-3; V: TRBV9
CDR3: ASSLGQGNEKLF; D: TRBD1; J: TRBJ1-4; V: TRBV28
CDR3: ASSAVLEGYEQY; D: -; J: TRBJ2-7; V: TRBV9
CDR3: ASSLVSGGEETQY; D: -; J: TRBJ2-5; V: TRBV5-1
CDR3: ASSDSGPNSPLH; D: -; J: TRBJ1-6; V: TRBV6-1
CDR3: ASSFDGTANSYEQY; D: TRBD1; J: TRBJ2-7; V: TRBV7-6
CDR3: ASSFITGRQPQH; D: -; J: TRBJ1-5; V: TRBV7-7
CDR3: ASSFGRGYEQY; D: -; J: TRBJ2-7; V: TRBV28
CDR3: ASRNRQGQPNEKLF; D: TRBD1; J: TRBJ1-4; V: TRBV19
CDR3: ASSTGTKAF; D: -; J: TRBJ1-1; V: TRBV28